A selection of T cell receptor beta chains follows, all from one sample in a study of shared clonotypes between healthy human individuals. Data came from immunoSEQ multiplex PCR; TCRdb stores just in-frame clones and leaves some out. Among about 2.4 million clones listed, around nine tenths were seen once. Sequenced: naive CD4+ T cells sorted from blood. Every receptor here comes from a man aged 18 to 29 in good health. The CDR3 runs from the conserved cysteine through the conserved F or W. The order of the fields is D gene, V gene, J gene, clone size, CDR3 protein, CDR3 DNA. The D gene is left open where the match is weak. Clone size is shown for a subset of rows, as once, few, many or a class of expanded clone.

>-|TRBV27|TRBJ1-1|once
CASSFRGMNTEAFF
TGTGCCAGCAGTTTTCGGGGCATGAACACTGAAGCTTTCTTT
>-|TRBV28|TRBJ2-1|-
CASSLTNNEQFF
TGTGCCAGCAGTTTGACAAACAATGAGCAGTTCTTC
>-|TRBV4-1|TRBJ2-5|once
CASSLGPLETQYF
TGCGCCAGCAGCCTTGGGCCATTAGAGACCCAGTACTTC
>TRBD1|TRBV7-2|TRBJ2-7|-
CASSSGQSYEQYF
TGTGCCAGCAGCTCGGGACAGTCCTACGAGCAGTACTTC
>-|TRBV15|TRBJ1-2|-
CATSSLQKLYGYTF
TGTGCCACCAGCAGTCTACAGAAACTCTATGGCTACACCTTC
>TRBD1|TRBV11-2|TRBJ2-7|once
CASSLRRTGLSSYEQYF
TGTGCCAGCAGCTTAAGGAGGACAGGACTGAGCTCCTACGAGCAGTACTTC
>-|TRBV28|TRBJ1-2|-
CASSLDGTGNGYTF
TGTGCCAGCAGCTTGGACGGGACCGGGAATGGCTACACCTTC
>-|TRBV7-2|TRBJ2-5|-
CASSLGGGGQQTQYF
TGTGCCAGCAGCTTAGGAGGAGGGGGCCAACAGACCCAGTACTTC
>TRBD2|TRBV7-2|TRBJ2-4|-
CASSLWPLSGVIAKNIQYF
TGTGCCAGCAGCTTATGGCCTCTGAGCGGGGTTATAGCCAAAAACATTCAGTACTTC
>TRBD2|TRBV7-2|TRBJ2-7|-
CASSLAAGVFYEQYF
TGTGCCAGCAGCTTGGCAGCGGGGGTTTTCTACGAGCAGTACTTC
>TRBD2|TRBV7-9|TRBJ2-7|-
CASSFRTSGRGEQYF
TGTGCCAGCAGCTTTCGGACTAGCGGGAGAGGCGAGCAGTACTTC
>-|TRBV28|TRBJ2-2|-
CASSSGGSTGELFF
TGTGCCAGCAGTTCCGGGGGCAGCACCGGGGAGCTGTTTTTT
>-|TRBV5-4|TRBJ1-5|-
CASSFPGYKGNQPQHF
TGTGCCAGCAGCTTCCCAGGGTATAAGGGCAATCAGCCCCAGCATTTT
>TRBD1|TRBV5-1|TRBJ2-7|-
CASSYGTGDYEQYF
TGCGCCAGCAGCTATGGGACAGGAGATTACGAGCAGTACTTC
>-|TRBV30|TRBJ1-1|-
CAWQGYSEAFF
TGTGCCTGGCAGGGATACTCTGAAGCTTTCTTT
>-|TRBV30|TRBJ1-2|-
CAWSGQFGYGYTF
TGTGCCTGGAGTGGACAGTTTGGCTATGGCTACACCTTC
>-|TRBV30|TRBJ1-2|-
CAWSVRQNYGYTF
TGTGCCTGGAGTGTTCGCCAAAACTATGGCTACACCTTC
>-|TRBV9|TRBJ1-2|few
CASSPSAGEGRGYTF
TGTGCCAGCAGCCCGTCTGCAGGGGAGGGGAGGGGCTACACCTTC
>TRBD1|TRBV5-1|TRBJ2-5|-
CASTTGGQETQYF
TGCGCCAGCACCACAGGGGGCCAAGAGACCCAGTACTTC
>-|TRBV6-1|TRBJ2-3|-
CASSEIGARGTDTQYF
TGTGCCAGCAGTGAGATAGGGGCTCGAGGCACAGATACGCAGTATTTT
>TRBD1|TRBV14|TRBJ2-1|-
CASSPRGFYNEQFF
TGTGCCAGCAGCCCCAGGGGGTTTTACAATGAGCAGTTCTTC
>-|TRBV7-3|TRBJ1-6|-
CASSPSGPGPLHF
TGTGCCAGCAGCCCTTCCGGACCGGGGCCCCTCCACTTT
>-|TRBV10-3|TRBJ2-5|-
CAISPGIPETQYF
TGTGCCATCAGTCCAGGGATACCTGAGACCCAGTACTTC
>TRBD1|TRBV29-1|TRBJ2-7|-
CSARSGTGGYEQYF
TGCAGCGCCCGAAGCGGGACAGGGGGCTACGAGCAGTACTTC
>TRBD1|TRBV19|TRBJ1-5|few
CASTGTGGAQPQHF
TGTGCCAGTACAGGGACAGGGGGTGCTCAGCCCCAGCATTTT
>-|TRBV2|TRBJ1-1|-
CASSDRGGNTEAFF
TGTGCCAGCAGTGATCGGGGGGGGAACACTGAAGCTTTCTTT
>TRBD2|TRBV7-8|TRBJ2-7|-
CASSPSGRFREQYF
TGTGCCAGCAGCCCTAGCGGGAGATTCCGGGAGCAGTACTTC
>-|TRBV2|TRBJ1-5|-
CASRRGIGGQPQHF
TGTGCCAGCAGACGGGGGATCGGCGGGCAGCCCCAGCATTTT
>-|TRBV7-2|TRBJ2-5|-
CASSLVRETQYF
TGTGCCAGCAGCTTGGTTCGGGAGACCCAGTACTTC